The 29 T cell receptor beta chains below all came from one sample that was sequenced in a study of siplizumab effects on memory and regulatory T cells. Profiled with immunoSEQ multiplex PCR; TCRdb holds only in-frame clones, not every one. The repertoire holds under 110,000 clones, with about nine tenths as singletons. The sample consisted of non-Treg CD4+ T cells sorted from blood. These TCRs come from a human donor in good health.

The V call is TRBV30, the J call TRBJ2-1, with 11 positions matching TRBD2. This CDR3 is 15 amino acids long. Losses at the gene ends were 0 bases for V and 4 bases for J; bases not matched to a gene: 2. Germline values: CDR1 GTSNPN, CDR2 SVGIG (reference sequence). The CDR3 here is CAWSVLAGVYNEQFF. CDR3 nucleotides: TGTGCCTGGAGTGTACTAGCGGGAGTGTACAATGAGCAGTTCTTC.

The chain couples TRBV28 to TRBJ2-7; TRBD2 aligns across 7 bases. V dropped 6 bases and J dropped 2; count of bases not matched to a gene: 10. Per the germline V gene, CDR1 is MDHEN and CDR2 is SYDVKM. This CDR3 has 15 amino acids. The DNA of the CDR3 is TGTGCCAGCAGCCCCTGGGGAGGGGCAACCTACGAGCAGTACTTC. Its translation is CASSPWGGATYEQYF.

V and J are TRBV7-9 and TRBJ1-1; D may be TRBD1 (6 bases). CDR1 is SEHNR and CDR2 is FQNEAQ in the germline V gene (reference sequence). The CDR3 consists of 14 residues. V was clipped by 3 bases and J by 4 bases, with 12 bases between them. The CDR3 sequence: CASSLSQGSTEAFF. As DNA, the CDR3 is TGTGCCAGCAGCTTGTCCCAGGGGAGCACTGAAGCTTTCTTT.

The chain recombines TRBV21-1 with TRBJ2-7; the D call in the table, TRBD2, was not verified against the DNA. TRBV21-1 is a listed pseudogene. The CDR3 totals 17 residues. The CDR3 DNA reads as TGTGCCAGCAGCAAATCGGGACTAGCGGGAGGGGTCAACGAGCAGTACTTC. It specifies CASSKSGLAGGVNEQYF.

The chain links TRBV5-1 to TRBJ2-3, with 7 bases aligning to TRBD2. The germline gives CDR1 SGHRS, CDR2 YFSETQ. The V segment lost 6 bases and the J segment 6 bases; nucleotides outside the gene matches: 10. The CDR3 consists of 14 residues. The CDR3 coding sequence is TGCGCCAGCAATAGGGGCGGGGGTCGGGATACGCAGTATTTT. Its translation: CASNRGGGRDTQYF.

The J gene is TRBJ1-3, the V gene TRBV18, with D maybe TRBD1 (6 bases). The CDR3 loop spans 17 amino acids. The germline V gene encodes CDR1 KGHSH and CDR2 LQKENI. V gave up 2 bases and J gave up 1 base, with 15 bases separating them. The CDR3 nucleotides read TGTGCCAGCTCACCAAAAGGGGGGGCGAGATCTGGAAACACCATATATTTT. Protein: CASSPKGGARSGNTIYF.

The rearrangement links TRBV5-1 to TRBJ1-2; D perhaps matches TRBD1 (5 bases). V was cut by 4 bases and J by 6 bases, with 16 bases left in between. The CDR3 is made up of 14 amino acids. Germline loops: CDR1 SGHRS, CDR2 YFSETQ. CDR3 nucleotides: TGCGCCAGCAGCCCAGACAGTAACTTTAATGGCTACACCTTC. This sequence encodes CASSPDSNFNGYTF.

V usage is TRBV6-5 and J usage is TRBJ1-3; tentatively, D is TRBD1 (5 bases). Trimming shortened V by 5 bases and J by 4 bases, and 15 bases separated the two germline ends. The CDR3 extends over 15 amino acids. Germline CDR1 is MNHEY and CDR2 is SVGAGI. The chain's CDR3 is CASSNLGGGGNTIYF. CDR3 DNA: TGTGCCAGCAGTAACCTTGGGGGAGGCGGAAACACCATATATTTT.

The chain employs TRBV7-2 and TRBJ1-1; 8 bases fit TRBD1. The CDR3 sequence is 13 residues long. V lost 4 bases to trimming and J lost 4 bases; unmatched junction nucleotides: 2. Germline CDR1 reads SGHTA; CDR2 reads FQGNSA. The CDR3 sequence is CASSYDRGTEAFF. The CDR3 DNA reads TGTGCCAGCAGCTACGACAGGGGCACTGAAGCTTTCTTT. Filled out from reference TRBV7-2 and TRBJ1-1, the complete variable domain reads GAGVSQSPSNKVTEKGKDVELRCDPISGHTALYWYRQSLGQGLEFLIYFQGNSAPDKSGLPSDRFSAERTGGSVSTLTIQRTQQEDSAVYLCASSYDRGTEAFFGQGTRLTVV.

This chain joins TRBV6-6 and TRBJ2-5; D gene ambiguous. Germline V CDR1 and CDR2: MNHNY, SVGAGI (reference sequence). V was pared by 4 bases and J by 5 bases, with 11 bases between. The length of the CDR3 is 13 residues. CDR3 region: CASSSGPRETQYF. Here the CDR3 DNA reads TGTGCCAGCAGTTCTGGTCCAAGGGAGACCCAGTACTTC.

The J gene is TRBJ1-1, the V gene TRBV9; maybe TRBD1 (5 bases). The CDR3 contains 14 residues. Germline values: CDR1 SGDLS, CDR2 YYNGEE. V lost 3 bases and J lost 0, with 9 bases in between. CDR3 sequence reads: CASSAQGLNTEAFF. The CDR3 bases are TGTGCCAGCAGCGCCCAGGGATTGAACACTGAAGCTTTCTTT.

There are a few counts of this clone. This sample also contains other DNA sequences that code for the same CDR3. The chain carries TRBV6-5 and TRBJ1-5; D is possibly TRBD1 (5 bases). Germline-derived CDR1 and CDR2 are MNHEY and SVGAGI. This CDR3 contains 15 residues. V was shortened by 0 bases and J by 2 bases, with 8 bases between the two germline ends. CDR3: CASSYSRGGNQPQHF. CDR3 in DNA: TGTGCCAGCAGTTACTCGAGAGGGGGCAATCAGCCCCAGCATTTT.

The chain uses TRBV4-2 and TRBJ2-7; D is possibly TRBD2 (5 bases). CDR1 is LGHNA and CDR2 is YNFKEQ in the germline V gene. The CDR3 runs 15 residues. With 4 bases removed from V and 5 bases from J, the gap between germline ends came to 18 bases. The CDR3 sequence is CASSPSAGGWDEQYF. The DNA for the CDR3 is TGTGCCAGCAGCCCCTCGGCAGGAGGATGGGACGAGCAGTACTTC.

The chain joins TRBV19 to TRBJ2-5, with a weak D call TRBD1 (6 bases). The length of the CDR3 is 15 residues. Trimming took 4 bases from V and 3 from J, leaving 15 bases between them. The germline CDR1 and CDR2 sequences are LNHDA and SQIVND (reference sequence). The CDR3 nucleotides are TGTGCCAGTAGTAACAAAGGACAGAACGAAGAGACCCAGTACTTC. It codes for CASSNKGQNEETQYF.

This chain connects TRBV30 to TRBJ2-1; no clear D gene. There are 11 residues in the CDR3. V dropped 0 bases and J dropped 9 bases, with 6 bases sitting between them. In germline, CDR1 is GTSNPN, CDR2 SVGIG (reference sequence). DNA for the CDR3: TGTGCCTGGAGTGTAGCATCTGAGCAGTTCTTC. Protein product: CAWSVASEQFF. The variable domain in full, with the rest retrieved from reference TRBV30 and TRBJ2-1, is SQTIHQWPATLVQPVGSPLSLECTVEGTSNPNLYWYRQAAGRGLQLLFYSVGIGQISSEVPQNLSASRPQDRQFILSSKKLLLSDSGFYLCAWSVASEQFFGPGTRLTVL.

A note on this clone: At the DNA level, this CDR3 is encoded by other sequences in the same sample as well. The chain employs TRBV6-5 and TRBJ1-2; 9 nucleotides agree with TRBD1. Germline V CDR1 and CDR2: MNHEY, SVGAGI. The CDR3 covers 13 residues. The J segment lost 6 bases and the V segment lost 6 bases, leaving 5 bases of the junction unmatched. CDR3 loop: CASSRTGVDGYTF. The CDR3 DNA reads as TGTGCCAGCAGCCGGACAGGGGTGGATGGCTACACCTTC.

The rearrangement joins TRBV2 to TRBJ2-2; TRBD2 matches at 10 bases. V lost 4 bases, J lost 5 bases, and 7 bases stayed unmatched. CDR1 and CDR2 (germline): SNHLY, FYNNEI. The CDR3 covers 16 residues. CDR3 sequence reads: CASSVLAGAGTGELFF. The CDR3 bases are TGTGCCAGCAGTGTCCTAGCGGGAGCAGGGACCGGGGAGCTGTTTTTT.

The rearrangement links TRBV11-3 to TRBJ2-1, with TRBD2 identical over 7 bases. Germline V CDR1 and CDR2: SGHNT, YENEEA. The CDR3 sequence is 12 residues long. V shed 0 bases and J 14 bases; nucleotides not matched to a gene: 4. The CDR3 nucleotides read TGTGCCAGCAGCTTAGATCCAAGCGGGGAGTTCTTC. It codes for CASSLDPSGEFF.

The chain is built from TRBV6-5 and TRBJ1-2, with D unclear. The germline V gene encodes CDR1 MNHEY and CDR2 SVGAGI. Trimming removed 2 bases at V and 0 bases at J, with 7 bases between. The CDR3 runs 14 residues. The CDR3 sequence: CASSYGSPNYGYTF. CDR3 bases: TGTGCCAGCAGTTACGGGTCACCTAACTATGGCTACACCTTC.

CDR3 sequence reads: CASSLPNTDTQYF. CDR3 DNA: TGCGCCAGCAGCTTACCGAACACAGATACGCAGTATTTT. This chain uses TRBV5-1 with TRBJ2-3; D not certain. CDR1 and CDR2 (germline): SGHRS, YFSETQ. The ends were cut back, 2 bases at V and 2 bases at J, with 6 bases in the middle. The CDR3 covers 13 residues.

The rearrangement joins TRBV2 to TRBJ1-1, with 7 positions matching TRBD1. V lost 6 bases to trimming and J lost 4 bases; unmatched junction nucleotides: 11. CDR1 and CDR2 from the germline V gene are SNHLY and FYNNEI. The CDR3 runs 15 residues. This CDR3 reads CASRYQTGLITEAFF. The CDR3 nucleotides are TGTGCCAGCAGGTACCAGACAGGGTTGATCACTGAAGCTTTCTTT.

The chain employs TRBV5-4 and TRBJ1-2, with 7 bases aligning to TRBD1. V dropped 4 bases and J dropped 6; count of bases not matched to a gene: 6. The CDR3 covers 13 residues. CDR1 and CDR2 from the germline V gene are SGHNT and YYREEE (reference sequence). The CDR3 DNA sequence: TGTGCCAGCAGCCAGACAGGGAGCCATGGCTACACCTTC. As protein: CASSQTGSHGYTF. Combining the CDR3 with reference TRBV5-4 and TRBJ1-2 gives the whole variable domain ETGVTQSPTHLIKTRGQQVTLRCSSQSGHNTVSWYQQALGQGPQFIFQYYREEENGRGNFPPRFSGLQFPNYSSELNVNALELDDSALYLCASSQTGSHGYTFGSGTRLTVV.

V usage is TRBV10-1 and J usage is TRBJ2-1; no clear D. This CDR3 is built from 15 residues. Germline V CDR1 and CDR2: WNHNN, SYGVQD (reference sequence). Trimming took 8 bases from V and 1 from J, leaving 15 bases between them. CDR3 bases: TGCGCCAGCCTCTTAGTGGCTAATTCCTACAATGAGCAGTTCTTC. It translates to CASLLVANSYNEQFF.

J is TRBJ2-5 and V is TRBV6-1; a weak D match, TRBD1 (6 bases). Between the trimmed V and J ends, which lost 4 bases and 2 bases, there was a span of 14 bases. This CDR3 has 15 amino acids. The germline V gene encodes CDR1 MNHNS and CDR2 SASEGT. Written as DNA, the CDR3 is TGTGCCAGCAGTGGCCGGGACATACGACAAGAGACCCAGTACTTC. Its translation is CASSGRDIRQETQYF.

This sequence joins TRBV9 and TRBJ1-1; tentative D call: TRBD1 (5 bases). The germline gives CDR1 SGDLS, CDR2 YYNGEE. Trimming took off 2 bases at V and 0 bases at J, with 11 bases between the two ends. This CDR3 has 15 amino acids. The CDR3 reads CASSVLDSLNTEAFF. The CDR3 nucleotides read TGTGCCAGCAGCGTCCTCGACAGCCTGAACACTGAAGCTTTCTTT.

The chain employs TRBV30 and TRBJ2-7, with D possibly being TRBD2 (5 bases). The V and J ends lost 1 base and 6 bases respectively, with 19 bases between them. There are 15 residues in the CDR3. Germline V lookup: CDR1 GTSNPN, CDR2 SVGIG (reference sequence). The CDR3 spells CAWSGTRGFLSEQYF. In DNA form, the CDR3 reads TGTGCCTGGAGTGGTACTCGGGGTTTTTTATCCGAGCAGTACTTC.

The table lists this clone with a count of one. V is TRBV11-3 and J is TRBJ1-4; no firm D call. Germline V CDR1 and CDR2: SGHNT, YENEEA. V lost 4 bases and J lost 4, with 10 bases in between. This CDR3 comprises 14 residues. This CDR3 reads CASSSRVFNEKLFF. The DNA of the CDR3 is TGTGCCAGCAGCTCTCGGGTATTTAATGAAAAACTGTTTTTT.

The gene calls are TRBV6-5 and TRBJ2-3; TRBD2 aligns across 12 bases. Germline CDR1 is MNHEY and CDR2 is SVGAGI. There are 15 residues in the CDR3. V shed 5 bases, J shed 1 base, and the junction held 1 base outside the gene matches. In nucleotides, the CDR3 is TGTGCCAGCAGTCGACTAGCGGGAGGCACAGATACGCAGTATTTT. Its protein is CASSRLAGGTDTQYF.

The chain carries TRBV29-1 and TRBJ2-1; TRBD2 aligns across 8 bases. Germline CDR1 reads SQVTM; CDR2 reads ANQGSEA. CDR3 length equals 17 residues. Trimming took 3 bases from V and 8 from J; bases not matched to a gene: 18. CDR3 DNA: TGCAGCGTTGAGGATCCCATGATCGGGAGGGCCTGGGATGAGCAGTTCTTC. It codes for CSVEDPMIGRAWDEQFF.